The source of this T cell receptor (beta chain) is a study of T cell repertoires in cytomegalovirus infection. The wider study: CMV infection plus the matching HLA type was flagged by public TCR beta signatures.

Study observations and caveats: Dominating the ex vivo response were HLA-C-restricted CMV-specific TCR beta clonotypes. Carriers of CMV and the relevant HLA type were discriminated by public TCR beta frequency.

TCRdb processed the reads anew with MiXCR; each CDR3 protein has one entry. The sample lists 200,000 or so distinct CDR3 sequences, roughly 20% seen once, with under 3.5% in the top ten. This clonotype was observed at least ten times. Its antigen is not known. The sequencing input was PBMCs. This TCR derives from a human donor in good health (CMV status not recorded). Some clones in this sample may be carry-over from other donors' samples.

CDR3 DNA: TGTGCCAGCAGCGATCCGGTCCCCGGGACGGGGGGGCGCACCGGGGAGCTGTTTTTT. Protein product: CASSDPVPGTGGRTGELFF. The V call is TRBV7-3, the J call TRBJ2-2; 8 bases are a match to TRBD2. V lost 5 bases to trimming and J lost 4 bases; unmatched junction nucleotides: 18. CDR3 size: 19 residues. Germline CDR1 and CDR2: SGHTA and FQGTGA.